Following are 14 T cell receptor beta chains from one sample sequenced in a study of T cells in Graves' hyperthyroidism and ophthalmopathy. TCR beta CDR3 sequences were amplified from RNA transcripts. TCR CDR3 underwent first-round RT-PCR with the HTBI primer set. TCRdb processed the multiplex PCR reads anew with MiXCR; each CDR3 protein has one entry. Among approximately 400,000 distinct CDR3 sequences listed, 15% to 20% were seen once. The specimen sequenced was blood. The receptor source for this set is a woman between 18 and 29 years old with Graves' hyperthyroidism.

The chain is built from TRBV6-1 and TRBJ2-2, with D perhaps matching TRBD1 (5 bases). The CDR3 spans 15 residues. The germline V gene encodes CDR1 MNHNS and CDR2 SASEGT. V was cut by 3 bases and J by 4 bases, with 12 bases left in between. CDR3 sequence (DNA): TGTGCCAGCAGTGATGGCGGACAAATCACCGGGGAGCTGTTTTTT. The encoded protein is CASSDGGQITGELFF.

This clonotype was picked up many times. The rearrangement joins TRBV20-1 to TRBJ2-7; 12 bases agree with TRBD1. This CDR3 is 14 amino acids long. V gave up 6 bases and J gave up 6 bases; unmatched junction bases: 9. The germline V gene encodes CDR1 DFQATT and CDR2 SNEGSKA (reference sequence). The CDR3 sequence: CSAAPGQGAFEQYF. CDR3 sequence (DNA): TGCAGTGCGGCCCCGGGACAGGGGGCTTTCGAGCAGTACTTC.

This clonotype was counted ten times or more. In DNA, the CDR3 is TGCAGCGTTGGACAGATAGTACAAGAGACCCAGTACTTC. Its protein product is CSVGQIVQETQYF. The V gene is TRBV29-1, the J gene TRBJ2-5, with a tentative D call TRBD1 (5 bases). Trimming stripped 4 bases from V and 2 bases from J, with 11 bases between. Germline V gives CDR1 SQVTM, CDR2 ANQGSEA. The CDR3 covers 13 residues.

This chain connects TRBV4-2 to TRBJ2-5, with a weak D call TRBD1 (6 bases). Trimming removed 0 bases at V and 2 bases at J, with 7 bases between. The length of the CDR3 is 14 residues. Germline lookup yields CDR1 LGHNA and CDR2 YNFKEQ. CDR3 protein: CASSQDGTQETQYF. CDR3 coding DNA: TGTGCCAGCAGCCAAGACGGGACACAAGAGACCCAGTACTTC.

The rearrangement links TRBV18 to TRBJ1-2, with D unresolved. The V end was cut by 2 bases, the J end by 3 bases, with 13 bases between. CDR3 size: 15 residues. Germline assignment: CDR1 KGHSH and CDR2 LQKENI. In nucleotides, the CDR3 is TGTGCCAGCTCACCAAACGGGCTGGTGCACTATGGCTACACCTTC. Its translation is CASSPNGLVHYGYTF.

The rearrangement links TRBV9 to TRBJ2-2; a weak D match, TRBD2 (7 bases). The V end lost 4 bases, the J end lost 3 bases, and 13 bases lay between the germline ends. There are 15 residues in the CDR3. Germline V gene lookup returns CDR1 SGDLS and CDR2 YYNGEE. As DNA, the CDR3 is TGTGCCAGCAGCCCACGGGGGGCGTACACCGGGGAGCTGTTTTTT. It encodes CASSPRGAYTGELFF.

As regards this clonotype: A read error is possible here, since a much larger clone lies one base away. The chain recombines TRBV4-1 with TRBJ2-5; D is unclear. CDR3 length equals 14 residues. Germline assignment: CDR1 MGHRA and CDR2 YSYEKL. CDR3 amino acids: CTSSQVGVRETQYF. Here the CDR3 DNA reads TGCACCAGCAGCCAAGTTGGTGTGAGAGAGACCCAGTACTTC.

This clonotype occurred many times. The V and J genes are TRBV27 and TRBJ1-2; no reliable D call. The germline gives CDR1 MNHEY, CDR2 SMNVEV (reference sequence). This CDR3 contains 12 residues. Trimming left V 6 bases short and J 9 bases short, with 14 bases between. The DNA of the CDR3 is TGTGCCAGCAGCCTATCCGGAGGGAGCTACACCTTC. It encodes CASSLSGGSYTF.

This clonotype was found many times. V and J are TRBV27 and TRBJ1-1; tentatively, D is TRBD1 (5 bases). Germline CDR1 is MNHEY and CDR2 is SMNVEV (reference sequence). V dropped 6 bases and J dropped 0 bases, with 14 bases sitting between them. This CDR3 has 15 amino acids. The CDR3 nucleotides are TGTGCCAGCAGCCGGAGGACACTACTGAACACTGAAGCTTTCTTT. Its translation is CASSRRTLLNTEAFF.

The table lists this clonotype with many counts. The DNA for the CDR3 is TGTGCCATCAGTGACCAGGGGGATAGCAATCAGCCCCAGCATTTT. The encoded protein is CAISDQGDSNQPQHF. The rearrangement joins TRBV10-3 to TRBJ1-5, with 7 positions matching TRBD1. The CDR3 runs 15 residues. J was trimmed by 0 bases and V by 3 bases; bases with no gene match: 2. Germline values: CDR1 ENHRY, CDR2 SYGVKD.

This clonotype was seen ten or more times. The CDR3 nucleotides are TGTGCCAGCAGCGTAGTAGCGGGAGGCTACACCTTC. Protein: CASSVVAGGYTF. The chain has TRBV9 and TRBJ1-2; D is unresolved. The V gene's germline CDR1 is SGDLS and CDR2 YYNGEE. Trimming shortened V by 0 bases and J by 8 bases, and 8 bases separated the two germline ends. This CDR3 is 12 amino acids long.

This clonotype was detected ten times or more. Here the CDR3 DNA reads TGTGCCAGCGCTGACGGCCGATATGGCAATCAGCCCCAGCATTTT. Protein product: CASADGRYGNQPQHF. The gene calls are TRBV6-1 and TRBJ1-5; no clear D. There are 15 residues in the CDR3. V shed 8 bases and J shed 2 bases, with 16 bases lying between them. Germline lookup yields CDR1 MNHNS and CDR2 SASEGT.

This clonotype was seen many times. V usage is TRBV27 and J usage is TRBJ2-7; 9 bases are shared with TRBD1. This CDR3 comprises 15 residues. Germline CDR1 is MNHEY and CDR2 is SMNVEV (reference sequence). V lost 2 bases, J lost 0 bases, and 2 bases stayed unmatched. CDR3 coding DNA: TGTGCCAGCAGTTTAAAGGGACAGGGCTCCTACGAGCAGTACTTC. It encodes CASSLKGQGSYEQYF.

There are a few counts of this clonotype. The chain uses TRBV4-2 and TRBJ1-3; D unclear. Germline-derived CDR1 and CDR2 are LGHNA and YNFKEQ. The V and J ends lost 0 bases and 0 bases respectively, with 9 bases between them. The CDR3 contains 16 residues. CDR3 sequence reads: CASSQEIRPSGNTIYF. The CDR3 bases are TGTGCCAGCAGCCAAGAAATTAGGCCCTCTGGAAACACCATATATTTT.